The T cell receptor (beta chain) under discussion was sequenced for a study of cytomegalovirus exposure and HLA in healthy donors. Per the germline V gene, CDR1 is SNHLY and CDR2 is FYNNEI. V was pared by 5 bases and J by 2 bases, with 6 bases of the junction left unmatched. The CDR3 totals 14 residues. This table comes from immunoSEQ multiplex PCR, and its TCRdb copy is limited to in-frame clones, with some not included. The sample lists 50,000 to 70,000 clones; 85% to 95% were seen once. The chain recombines TRBV2 with TRBJ2-7; 7 nucleotides match TRBD1. The sequencing input was PBMCs. The sequence was collected from a woman aged 18-29 years in good health and CMV-seropositive. Written as DNA, the CDR3 is TGTGCCAGCAGTTACAGGGGAACCACCTACGAGCAGTACTTC. This translates into CASSYRGTTYEQYF.